The entry below gives a single TCR beta chain sequence along with its context. Clones were sequenced by immunoSEQ multiplex PCR, and TCRdb holds only the in-frame ones, with some missing. The table shows 250,000 or so clones, with around 86% occurring only once. What the recovered Cohort 3 donors had was two negative PCRs, clearance, or symptom resolution. The data were taken from a study of blood T cell repertoires in COVID-19. Study-level background: Sites in the United States, Italy and Spain provided acute and convalescent COVID-19 samples.

The TCR comes from a woman aged 50 to 65 who had recovered from COVID-19. The specimen was PBMCs or T cells enriched from blood (not recorded which).

The CDR3 loop is CASSWTGNGIEAFF. The CDR3 DNA sequence: TGCGCCAGCAGCTGGACAGGGAATGGTATAGAAGCTTTCTTT. The rearrangement joins TRBV5-1 to TRBJ1-1; TRBD1 agrees at 8 bases. V was pared by 3 bases and J by 8 bases, with 9 bases of the junction left unmatched. CDR1 and CDR2 (germline): SGHRS, YFSETQ. There are 14 residues in the CDR3.